Below are 23 T cell receptor beta chains sequenced from a single sample in a study of shared clonotypes between healthy human individuals (TCRdb year 2020). To prepare the library, the immunoSEQ multiplex PCR assay was applied. In TCRdb, the immuneACCESS table is reduced to in-frame sequences with V and J assigned. These tables do not hold every clone; where another copy was compared, an unresolved V gene accounts for under half, and the others remain unexplained. The sample data list over 850,000 clones, and approximately 80% of these were observed just once. Approximately 0.5% of the sample goes to the ten largest clones. Sequencing was done on a sample of memory CD4+ T cells from PBMCs. The cell subset or site label for this specimen denotes: CD45RA-negative fraction. The source is a man aged 18 to 30 in good health. Some clones in this sample may be carry-over from other donors' samples.

Turning to this clone: Other DNA sequences in the same sample also yield this CDR3. J is TRBJ2-2 and V is TRBV19; TRBD1 matches at 8 bases. Germline-derived CDR1 and CDR2 are LNHDA and SQIVND (reference sequence). V gave up 1 base and J gave up 6 bases; unmatched junction bases: 1. The CDR3 consists of 14 residues. CDR3 in amino acids: CASSIVTGAGELFF. The CDR3 DNA is TGTGCCAGTAGTATAGTGACAGGGGCCGGGGAGCTGTTTTTT.

The chain links TRBV7-2 to TRBJ2-3, with 7 bases matching TRBD1. Per germline, CDR1 SGHTA and CDR2 FQGNSA. V gave up 4 bases and J gave up 0 bases; unmatched junction bases: 7. The CDR3 contains 16 residues. CDR3 protein: CASSSSQGVSTDTQYF. The CDR3 DNA is TGTGCCAGCAGCTCCTCTCAGGGGGTTAGCACAGATACGCAGTATTTT. Together with reference TRBV7-2 and TRBJ2-3, the CDR3 gives the full variable domain: GAGVSQSPSNKVTEKGKDVELRCDPISGHTALYWYRQSLGQGLEFLIYFQGNSAPDKSGLPSDRFSAERTGGSVSTLTIQRTQQEDSAVYLCASSSSQGVSTDTQYFGPGTRLTVL.

The V and J genes are TRBV21-1 and TRBJ1-6; the table's D call of TRBD1 was not tested on the DNA. TRBV21-1 is given as a pseudogene. This CDR3 contains 14 residues. CDR3 in amino acids: CASSKPGHHSPLHF. For the CDR3, the DNA is TGTGCCAGCAGCAAACCCGGACACCATTCACCCCTCCACTTT.

This chain connects TRBV28 to TRBJ2-3; 10 bases fit TRBD2. V lost 5 bases, J lost 1 base, and 6 bases stayed unmatched. CDR1 is MDHEN and CDR2 is SYDVKM in the germline V gene. The CDR3 is 16 residues long. CDR3 amino acids: CASSPVAGGGTDTQYF. The CDR3 DNA reads TGTGCCAGCAGTCCCGTAGCGGGAGGCGGCACAGATACGCAGTATTTT.

The chain employs TRBV9 and TRBJ2-5; D remains ambiguous. The CDR3 runs 15 residues. Deletions cut 0 bases from V and 7 bases from J, with 16 bases between. The V gene's germline CDR1 is SGDLS and CDR2 YYNGEE. The CDR3 here is CASSVAAEPGSTQYF. CDR3 in DNA: TGTGCCAGCAGCGTAGCCGCCGAACCCGGATCGACCCAGTACTTC.

The rearrangement joins TRBV7-6 to TRBJ2-7, with 13 positions matching TRBD2. V shed 1 base and J 5 bases; nucleotides not matched to a gene: 2. This CDR3 contains 15 residues. CDR1 is SGHVS, CDR2 FNYEAQ, per germline. The CDR3 is CASSLGTSGSHEQYF. The CDR3 DNA reads TGTGCCAGCAGCTTAGGGACTAGCGGGAGCCACGAGCAGTACTTC. Supplemented by reference TRBV7-6 and TRBJ2-7, the full variable domain reads GAGVSQSPRYKVTKRGQDVALRCDPISGHVSLYWYRQALGQGPEFLTYFNYEAQQDKSGLPNDRFSAERPEGSISTLTIQRTEQRDSAMYRCASSLGTSGSHEQYFGPGTRLTVT.

The chain employs TRBV7-3 and TRBJ2-7, with 8 bases lining up with TRBD1. The CDR3 is 16 residues long. With 2 bases clipped from V and 7 bases from J, the junction kept 13 bases outside the gene matches. Germline V gene data show CDR1 as SGHTA and CDR2 as FQGTGA. For the CDR3, the DNA is TGTGCCAGCAGCTTATGGGCGGGACAGGCGTTGAATGAGCAGTACTTC. It translates to CASSLWAGQALNEQYF.

The genes are TRBV19 and TRBJ1-5, with D unclear. V lost 0 bases and J lost 1, with 22 bases in between. The germline V gene encodes CDR1 LNHDA and CDR2 SQIVND (reference sequence). This CDR3 spans 20 amino acids. CDR3 bases: TGTGCCAGTAGTATAGACGGAGGGTGGAGAGGTGCTCGCAGCAATCAGCCCCAGCATTTT. It is translated as CASSIDGGWRGARSNQPQHF. The whole variable domain, remainder taken from reference TRBV19 and TRBJ1-5, is DGGITQSPKYLFRKEGQNVTLSCEQNLNHDAMYWYRQDPGQGLRLIYYSQIVNDFQKGDIAEGYSVSREKKESFPLTVTSAQKNPTAFYLCASSIDGGWRGARSNQPQHFGDGTRLSIL.

The chain is built from TRBV6-1 and TRBJ2-5; perhaps TRBD1 as D (6 bases). The DNA end is more similar to TRBJ2-7, so the J call may be wrong. The CDR3 length is 13 residues. The germline V gene has CDR1 MNHNS and CDR2 SASEGT. CDR3 DNA: TGTGCCAGCAGTCGGACAGTCCCCTACGAGCAGTACTTC. Its protein is CASSRTVPYEQYF.

About this clone: Other DNA sequences within the sample encode an identical CDR3. CDR3 in amino acids: CASSLGRETQYF. CDR3 coding DNA: TGCGCCAGCAGCTTGGGTAGGGAGACCCAGTACTTC. V gene TRBV5-1 combines with J gene TRBJ2-5, with D unresolved. Trimming cost V 0 bases and J 5 bases, with 5 bases left between them. The CDR3 extends over 12 amino acids. Germline V gives CDR1 SGHRS, CDR2 YFSETQ.

This chain connects TRBV5-1 to TRBJ2-1; 8 bases match TRBD2. V gave up 1 base and J gave up 8 bases; unmatched junction bases: 8. The CDR3 extends over 15 amino acids. CDR1 is SGHRS and CDR2 is YFSETQ in the germline V gene. The CDR3 sequence: CASSLTSGGWDEQFF. The DNA of the CDR3 is TGCGCCAGCAGCTTGACTAGCGGCGGATGGGATGAGCAGTTCTTC.

The rearrangement links TRBV30 to TRBJ1-2; D call uncertain. Trimming pared 1 base from V and 8 bases from J, leaving 11 bases between. The CDR3 runs to 12 residues. Germline V gene data show CDR1 as GTSNPN and CDR2 as SVGIG (reference sequence). In DNA, the CDR3 is TGTGCCTGGAGTGACGGACGGGGAGGCTACACCTTC. The encoded protein is CAWSDGRGGYTF.

The rearrangement uses TRBV21-1 and TRBJ1-4. TRBV21-1 corresponds to a pseudogene. The CDR3 is made up of 11 amino acids. CDR3 sequence: CASNGGEKLFF. CDR3 sequence (DNA): TGTGCCAGCAACGGGGGTGAAAAACTGTTTTTT.

The chain is built from TRBV2 and TRBJ2-3; 12 bases are shared with TRBD2. V trimming: 6 bases; J trimming: 4 bases; junction bases outside the gene matches: 20. The germline V gene encodes CDR1 SNHLY and CDR2 FYNNEI. The CDR3 is 20 residues long. The CDR3 coding sequence is TGTGCCAGCAGCCCCAAAAACCTAGCGGGAGGGGACCGTAGCCCAGATACGCAGTATTTT. It codes for CASSPKNLAGGDRSPDTQYF.

The V call is TRBV27, the J call TRBJ1-2; D gene ambiguous. CDR3 length: 16 residues. Trimming shortened V by 2 bases and J by 0 bases, and 13 bases separated the two germline ends. Germline lookup yields CDR1 MNHEY and CDR2 SMNVEV (reference sequence). CDR3 amino acids: CASSLAPYPANYGYTF. The CDR3 DNA sequence: TGTGCCAGCAGTTTAGCTCCATACCCAGCTAACTATGGCTACACCTTC.

A remark on this clone: This sample includes further DNA sequences coding for the same CDR3. The chain is built from TRBV11-2 and TRBJ2-5; D gene unclear. Trimming took 4 bases from V and 4 from J, leaving 4 bases between them. The germline gives CDR1 SGHAT, CDR2 FQNNGV. The CDR3 contains 11 residues. CDR3 sequence (DNA): TGTGCCAGCAGCTCCCCAGAGACCCAGTACTTC. Amino acids: CASSSPETQYF.

This clone was seen at least ten times. Germline is not matched at one junction end, which may reflect a read error. The same CDR3 is also encoded by other DNA sequences in this sample. The V gene is TRBV9, the J gene TRBJ1-5; no clear D gene. The germline gives CDR1 SGDLS, CDR2 YYNGEE. The CDR3 loop spans 13 amino acids. DNA for the CDR3: TGTGCCAGCAGTGTAGGAAGCAATCAGCCCCAGCATTTT. This translates into CASSVGSNQPQHF.

The V and J genes are TRBV4-2 and TRBJ2-3, with unresolved D. The CDR3 totals 16 residues. Trimming pared 2 bases from V and 1 base from J, leaving 13 bases between. The germline V gene encodes CDR1 LGHNA and CDR2 YNFKEQ. In nucleotides, the CDR3 is TGTGCCAGCAGCCAAAACCCGACTGCCGGCACAGATACGCAGTATTTT. Residues: CASSQNPTAGTDTQYF.

The chain joins TRBV10-3 to TRBJ2-5, with 12 nucleotides matching TRBD2. With V trimmed by 8 bases and J by 9 bases, 4 bases remained unmatched. CDR1 and CDR2 (germline): ENHRY, SYGVKD. The length of the CDR3 is 12 residues. Here the CDR3 reads CAISSGREAQYF. DNA for the CDR3: TGTGCCATCTCTAGCGGGAGGGAGGCCCAGTACTTC.

CDR3 protein: CASSDWDRAQETQYF. CDR3 in DNA: TGTGCCAGCAGCGACTGGGACAGAGCACAAGAGACCCAGTACTTC. V and J are TRBV11-2 and TRBJ2-5; 7 nucleotides line up with TRBD1. Germline CDR1 is SGHAT and CDR2 is FQNNGV. V trimming: 5 bases; J trimming: 2 bases; junction bases outside the gene matches: 8. This CDR3 region has 15 residues.

With respect to this clone: In the same sample, other DNA sequences code for this CDR3. The chain links TRBV5-1 to TRBJ2-7, with D possibly TRBD1 on 8 matching bases. Germline values: CDR1 SGHRS, CDR2 YFSETQ. Trimming pared 3 bases from V and 4 bases from J, leaving 14 bases between. The CDR3 extends over 14 amino acids. The CDR3 sequence: CASSSDRGGYEQYF. In nucleotides, the CDR3 is TGCGCCAGCAGCTCCGACAGGGGAGGGTACGAGCAGTACTTC. Together with reference TRBV5-1 and TRBJ2-7, the CDR3 gives the full variable domain: KAGVTQTPRYLIKTRGQQVTLSCSPISGHRSVSWYQQTPGQGLQFLFEYFSETQRNKGNFPGRFSGRQFSNSRSEMNVSTLELGDSALYLCASSSDRGGYEQYFGPGTRLTVT.

V gene TRBV27 combines with J gene TRBJ1-1; 9 positions agree with TRBD1. V shed 5 bases and J 6 bases; nucleotides not matched to a gene: 10. Germline values: CDR1 MNHEY, CDR2 SMNVEV (reference sequence). There are 15 residues in the CDR3. As DNA, the CDR3 is TGTGCCAGCAGTCCCCACGGGACAGGGAGGCCTGAAGCTTTCTTT. It yields the protein CASSPHGTGRPEAFF.

As to this clone: This sequence may be a read error, since a much larger clone differs from it by one base. Additional DNA sequences in this sample encode the identical CDR3. This chain uses TRBV27 with TRBJ2-2, with 12 bases matching TRBD2. Germline V CDR1 and CDR2: MNHEY, SMNVEV (reference sequence). This CDR3 has 17 residues. The CDR3: CASSRLAGVHGTGELFF. Written as DNA, the CDR3 is TGTGCTAGCAGCCGACTAGCGGGAGTCCACGGCACCGGGGAGCTGTTTTTT.